This entry features one T cell receptor (beta chain) sequence. The antigen is unknown. This entry comes from a study of cytomegalovirus exposure and HLA in healthy donors. Study-wide results and limits: Excluded: some indistinguishable V segments such as TRBV6-2 and TRBV6-3.

PCR involved 60 Vbeta and 13 Jbeta primers. In the authors' workflow: Later, roughly 77 million unique TCR beta chains were counted in an analysis, and roughly 11 million of them were shared. TCRdb keeps only in-frame clones here, not all; method: immunoSEQ multiplex PCR. V, J and clone size were drawn from that table, and D and trimming were deduced from the DNA. The sample includes roughly 65,000 clones, about four fifths of them seen just once. Nominally healthy donors provided the samples, though records likely missed some immune exposures. The CDR3 runs 14 residues. The germline V gene has CDR1 PRHDT and CDR2 FYEKMQ (reference sequence). V was shortened by 0 bases and J by 4 bases, with 9 bases between the two germline ends.

The sequencing sample was made of PBMCs. The TCR was taken from a woman aged 25 to 39 in good health and CMV-seronegative. The J gene is TRBJ2-5, the V gene TRBV13; D gene ambiguous. DNA of the CDR3: TGTGCCAGCAGCTTAGGACATCTAGTAGAGACCCAGTACTTC. The encoded protein is CASSLGHLVETQYF. Together with reference TRBV13 and TRBJ2-5, the CDR3 gives the full variable domain: AAGVIQSPRHLIKEKRETATLKCYPIPRHDTVYWYQQGPGQDPQFLISFYEKMQSDKGSIPDRFSAQQFSDYHSELNMSSLELGDSALYFCASSLGHLVETQYFGPGTRLLVL.